The clone carrying this T cell receptor (beta chain) was seen a few times. The target antigen is unknown. The data are from a study of T cells in localized non-small cell lung cancer. Whole-study results and caveats: Without multi-region sequencing, intratumor heterogeneity could not be excluded.

TCRdb keeps only in-frame clones here, not all; method: immunoSEQ multiplex PCR. This table has under 20,000 clones, around 83% appearing once. This sequence originates from a female donor of 60 years or more with stage I lung adenocarcinoma. The sample consisted of peripheral blood, taken before any cancer treatment.

The CDR3 loop reads CASSEGDTYSGANVLTF. The DNA for the CDR3 is TGTGCCAGCAGCGAGGGGGACACCTACTCTGGGGCCAACGTCCTGACTTTC. V gene TRBV9 combines with J gene TRBJ2-6, with D perhaps TRBD1 (6 bases). The germline V and J ends were trimmed by 3 bases and 0 bases, with 13 bases remaining between them. Germline V CDR1 and CDR2: SGDLS, YYNGEE. The CDR3 consists of 17 residues.